This is a list of T cell receptor beta chains from one sample in a study of cytomegalovirus exposure and HLA in healthy donors. Clones were read by immunoSEQ multiplex PCR, and TCRdb kept only the in-frame ones, dropping some. The sample has more than 95,000 clones, 75% to 90% seen once. Sequencing was carried out using PBMCs. Source of these receptors: a man aged 30 to 39 in good health and CMV-seropositive. Each CDR3 is given with its conserved first and last residue.

v_call: TRBV6-1; cdr3_aa: CASSVGTGFNYGYTF
v_call: TRBV2; cdr3_aa: CASSDPSSRSTDTQYF
v_call: TRBV7-9; cdr3_aa: CASSVAPGFTQYF
v_call: TRBV7-9; cdr3_aa: CASSLVGGGYTF
v_call: TRBV2; cdr3_aa: CASSRTQGGAKDTQYF
v_call: TRBV5-4; cdr3_aa: CASSQIRGGDNSPLHF
v_call: TRBV27; cdr3_aa: CASSLSVGQGWYEQYF
v_call: TRBV28; cdr3_aa: CASSSPGQGATNEKLFF
v_call: TRBV19; cdr3_aa: CASSMMGGEQPQHF
v_call: TRBV11-2; cdr3_aa: CASSYTSYEQYF
v_call: TRBV30; cdr3_aa: CASHMAGNTIYF
v_call: TRBV5-4; cdr3_aa: CASSGRLAGLETQYF
v_call: TRBV5-1; cdr3_aa: CASSLVLAGGPPEQFF
v_call: TRBV30; cdr3_aa: CAWSVLFGETGENTIYF
v_call: TRBV7-2; cdr3_aa: CASSPRQGTGELFF
v_call: TRBV5-1; cdr3_aa: CASSLDRRLYEQYF
v_call: TRBV19; cdr3_aa: CASSIYWDSNYGYTF
v_call: TRBV7-2; cdr3_aa: CASSSYYLGQVSYGYTF